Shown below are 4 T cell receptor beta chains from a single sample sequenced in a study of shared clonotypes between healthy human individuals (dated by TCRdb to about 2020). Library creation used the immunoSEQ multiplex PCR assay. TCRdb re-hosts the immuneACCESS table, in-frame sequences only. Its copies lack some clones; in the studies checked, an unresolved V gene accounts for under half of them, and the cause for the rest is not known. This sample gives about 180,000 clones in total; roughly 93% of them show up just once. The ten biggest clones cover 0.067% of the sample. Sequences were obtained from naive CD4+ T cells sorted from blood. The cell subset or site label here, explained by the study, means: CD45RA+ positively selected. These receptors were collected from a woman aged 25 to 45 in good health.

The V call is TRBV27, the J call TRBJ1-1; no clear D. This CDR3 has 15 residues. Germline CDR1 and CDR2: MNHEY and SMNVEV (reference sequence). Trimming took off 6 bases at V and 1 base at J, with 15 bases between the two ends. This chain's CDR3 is CASRPAEIRNTEAFF. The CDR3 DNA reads TGTGCCAGCAGACCGGCAGAGATTCGGAACACTGAAGCTTTCTTT.

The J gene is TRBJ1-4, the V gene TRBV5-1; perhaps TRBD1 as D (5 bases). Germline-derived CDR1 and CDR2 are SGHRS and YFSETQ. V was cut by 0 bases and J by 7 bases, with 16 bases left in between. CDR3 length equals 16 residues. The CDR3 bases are TGCGCCAGCAGCTTGGGCCGGGGGACTTCCGGTGAAAAACTGTTTTTT. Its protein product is CASSLGRGTSGEKLFF.

DNA for the CDR3: TGTGCCAGCAGAATACAGGGTAGTGGGGCCAACGTCCTGACTTTC. Encoded protein: CASRIQGSGANVLTF. The genes are TRBV5-8 and TRBJ2-6; possibly TRBD1 for D (6 bases). Trimming took off 5 bases at V and 3 bases at J, with 12 bases between the two ends. The CDR3 has 15 residues. Germline V CDR1 and CDR2: SGHTS, YDEGEE.

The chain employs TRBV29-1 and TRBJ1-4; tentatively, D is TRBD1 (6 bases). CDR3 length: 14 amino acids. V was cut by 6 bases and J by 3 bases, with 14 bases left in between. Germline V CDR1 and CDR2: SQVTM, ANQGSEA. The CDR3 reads CSVITRTANEKLFF. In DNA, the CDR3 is TGCAGCGTGATAACCCGGACAGCTAATGAAAAACTGTTTTTT.